The 20 T cell receptor beta chains reported below all come from one sample, sequenced in a study of identical twins. TCRdb independently ran MiXCR on the 5' RACE reads; one entry per CDR3 protein. The sample lists around 490,000 distinct CDR3 sequences; 20% to 25% were seen once. These data were also filed under a second study, of yellow fever vaccine responses in identical twins.

The sequenced sample was CD4+ T cells sorted from blood. These TCRs come from a woman aged 18-29 years in good health.

This rearrangement joins TRBV6-5 to TRBJ2-7; 11 bases are shared with TRBD2. Germline CDR1 MNHEY, CDR2 SVGAGI. The trim removed 2 bases at V and 3 bases at J, leaving 9 bases unmatched. The CDR3 consists of 17 residues. The CDR3 DNA sequence: TGTGCCAGCAGTTACGGGGCTAGCGGGAGGAATAGCTACGAGCAGTACTTC. It yields the protein CASSYGASGRNSYEQYF.

The V and J genes are TRBV12-3 or TRBV12-4 and TRBJ2-7; no definite D call. The CDR3 loop spans 14 amino acids. V was pared by 1 base and J by 2 bases, with 9 bases between. CDR3 protein: CASSLGPRTYEQYV. CDR3 nucleotides: TGTGCCAGCAGTTTAGGTCCGAGAACCTACGAGCAGTACGTC.

This clonotype was observed a few times. CDR3 in amino acids: CSVVGGPGLEKLFF. Written as DNA, the CDR3 is TGCAGCGTTGTAGGGGGTCCAGGTCTCGAAAAACTGTTTTTT. This rearrangement joins TRBV29-1 to TRBJ1-4; possible D gene TRBD1, 6 bases. V was cut by 4 bases and J by 8 bases, with 17 bases left in between. CDR3 length equals 14 residues. Germline loops: CDR1 SQVTM, CDR2 ANQGSEA.

A remark on this clonotype: Mismatch with germline at one junction end may stem from a read error. V usage is TRBV12-3 or TRBV12-4 and J usage is TRBJ2-5; 10 bases fit TRBD2. This CDR3 is built from 17 residues. The CDR3: CACSLGASGGAQETQYF. The CDR3 nucleotides read TGTGCCTGCAGTTTAGGGGCAAGCGGGGGGGCTCAAGAGACCCAGTACTTC.

The chain couples TRBV5-1 to TRBJ2-1; D not certain. The CDR3 has 16 residues. Trimming took off 0 bases at V and 7 bases at J, with 17 bases between the two ends. Germline V gene lookup returns CDR1 SGHRS and CDR2 YFSETQ. Here the CDR3 reads CASSLARRGSGNEQFF. The CDR3, as DNA: TGCGCCAGCAGCTTGGCCCGACGTGGTAGTGGGAATGAGCAGTTCTTC.

There are a few counts of this clonotype. The rearrangement joins TRBV12-3 or TRBV12-4 to TRBJ2-4, with D maybe TRBD2 (7 bases). Deletions cut 0 bases from V and 5 bases from J, with 14 bases between. This CDR3 has 16 residues. The CDR3 loop is CASSLAGGGVENIQYF. CDR3 bases: TGTGCCAGCAGTTTAGCAGGAGGGGGGGTCGAAAACATTCAGTACTTC.

In this sample, this clonotype turned up many times. The V and J genes are TRBV12-3 or TRBV12-4 and TRBJ1-5, with 7 positions matching TRBD1. CDR3 length: 15 residues. Germline trimming cut 6 bases from V and 3 bases from J; bases unmatched to any gene: 8. The CDR3: CASSWGQTSNQPQHF. The CDR3 DNA reads as TGTGCCAGCAGCTGGGGACAGACCTCCAATCAGCCCCAGCATTTT.

The genes are TRBV11-3 and TRBJ2-2; no firm D call. This CDR3 has 14 residues. Trimming left V 5 bases short and J 0 bases short, with 7 bases between. Germline V gene data show CDR1 as SGHNT and CDR2 as YENEEA. CDR3 in amino acids: CASSPVSNTGELFF. CDR3 nucleotides: TGTGCCAGCAGCCCAGTTTCGAACACCGGGGAGCTGTTTTTT.

V gene TRBV20-1 combines with J gene TRBJ2-1, with 9 bases identical to TRBD2. Germline trimming cut 3 bases from V and 4 bases from J; bases unmatched to any gene: 7. The CDR3 length is 15 residues. Germline CDR1 is DFQATT and CDR2 is SNEGSKA (reference sequence). The CDR3 nucleotides read TGCAGTGCTAGTGATCCAGCGGGGGGATACAATGAGCAGTTCTTC. Its translation: CSASDPAGGYNEQFF.

This clonotype has a handful of counts. This sequence joins TRBV5-1 and TRBJ1-2; TRBD1 aligns across 9 bases. Germline loops: CDR1 SGHRS, CDR2 YFSETQ. CDR3 length: 17 residues. V lost 4 bases and J lost 0; bases outside the gene matches: 10. The CDR3, as DNA: TGCGCCAGCAGCAAGGGACAGGGAGTCGGCGCTAACTATGGCTACACCTTC. Residues: CASSKGQGVGANYGYTF.

This clonotype was seen a few times. The chain links TRBV18 to TRBJ1-5; D gene uncertain. CDR1 and CDR2 from the germline V gene are KGHSH and LQKENI. This CDR3 is 16 amino acids long. V was pared by 0 bases and J by 1 base, with 10 bases between. This CDR3 is CASSPPWSGSNQPQHF. The CDR3, as DNA: TGTGCCAGCTCACCACCGTGGTCCGGAAGCAATCAGCCCCAGCATTTT.

This chain links TRBV6-1 with TRBJ1-1; possible D gene TRBD1, 5 bases. Germline V gives CDR1 MNHNS, CDR2 SASEGT. The CDR3 spans 14 residues. V dropped 8 bases and J dropped 4 bases, with 17 bases sitting between them. CDR3 region: CASSQVSTGTEAFF. The CDR3 DNA sequence: TGTGCCAGCTCACAGGTTTCCACGGGCACTGAAGCTTTCTTT.

This clonotype occurred a few times. This chain uses TRBV28 with TRBJ1-6; weak D call: TRBD1 (5 bases). The V end was cut by 8 bases, the J end by 8 bases, with 19 bases between. Germline V lookup: CDR1 MDHEN, CDR2 SYDVKM. This CDR3 contains 15 residues. The CDR3 loop is CASLGATVRHSPLHF. CDR3 nucleotides: TGTGCCAGCCTAGGGGCCACAGTGCGACATTCACCCCTCCACTTT.

This clonotype was picked up a small number of times. The chain is built from TRBV20-1 and TRBJ1-2; D ambiguous. The germline CDR1 and CDR2 sequences are DFQATT and SNEGSKA (reference sequence). The CDR3 spans 14 residues. V was shortened by 0 bases and J by 4 bases, with 12 bases between the two germline ends. The CDR3 DNA sequence: TGCAGTGCTAGAGATGAGAGGTTGCTCTATGGCTACACCTTC. Protein product: CSARDERLLYGYTF.

The genes are TRBV4-1 and TRBJ2-1; D is unclear. The germline V gene has CDR1 MGHRA and CDR2 YSYEKL. This CDR3 spans 20 amino acids. V lost 0 bases and J lost 8, with 29 bases in between. CDR3 in DNA: TGCGCCAGCAGCCAAGATCCCTACGTCCTATGGAAGTTGACGATTGATGAGCAGTTCTTC. Its translation: CASSQDPYVLWKLTIDEQFF.

There are a few counts of this clonotype. The V and J genes are TRBV4-1 and TRBJ2-5, with TRBD2 matching over 11 bases. V was pared by 1 base and J by 0 bases, with 4 bases of the junction left unmatched. The CDR3 has 17 residues. The germline V gene has CDR1 MGHRA and CDR2 YSYEKL. CDR3 bases: TGCGCCAGCAGCCAAGGATTACTAGCGGGGGACCAAGAGACCCAGTACTTC. Protein sequence: CASSQGLLAGDQETQYF.

The CDR3 nucleotides read TGCAGTGCCAAGAGACCGGACGGACCGAACACTGAAGCTTTCTTT. Protein: CSAKRPDGPNTEAFF. V and J are TRBV20-1 and TRBJ1-1; D is unclear. The V end lost 6 bases, the J end lost 1 base, and 18 bases lay between the germline ends. This CDR3 comprises 15 residues. Germline assignment: CDR1 DFQATT and CDR2 SNEGSKA (reference sequence).

On this clonotype itself: One end of the junction fails to match germline, which may point to a read error. The chain combines TRBV4-1 with TRBJ1-5; D unresolved. CDR3 length: 13 amino acids. Germline V gene sequence: CDR1 MGHRA, CDR2 YSYEKL. This CDR3 reads CANSQDRGVFQHF. CDR3 nucleotides: TGCGCCAACAGCCAAGATCGTGGGGTATTCCAGCATTTT.

This clonotype has just a few counts. This chain joins TRBV7-8 and TRBJ2-1; D gene uncertain. This CDR3 comprises 15 residues. The germline V and J ends were trimmed by 0 bases and 8 bases, with 14 bases remaining between them. From germline, CDR1 is SGHVS and CDR2 FQNEAQ. DNA for the CDR3: TGTGCCAGCAGCTTAGCAGGGCAGGTCTCCCATGAGCAGTTCTTC. Translation: CASSLAGQVSHEQFF.

This clonotype was observed a few times. The chain uses TRBV5-1 and TRBJ2-4; D is possibly TRBD2 (5 bases). This CDR3 contains 15 residues. V was shortened by 0 bases and J by 3 bases, with 10 bases between the two germline ends. Germline V gene sequence: CDR1 SGHRS, CDR2 YFSETQ. CDR3 in amino acids: CASSLGEHGKNIQYF. The CDR3 DNA reads TGCGCCAGCAGCTTGGGGGAGCATGGCAAAAACATTCAGTACTTC.